This record concerns one T cell receptor beta chain sequence. The antigen remains undetermined. CDR1 KGHDR and CDR2 SFDVKD come from the germline V gene. The CDR3 is 11 residues long. V dropped 12 bases and J dropped 5 bases, with 11 bases sitting between them. TCRdb independently ran MiXCR on the 5' RACE reads; one entry per CDR3 protein. This repertoire shows some 1,700,000 distinct CDR3 sequences, about 32% found once; its top ten account for 0.25% to 0.3%. This sample was taken from a study of identical twins. Points from the study as a whole: Insertions were fewer in abundant cord blood beta clonotypes, whereas memory repertoires showed none of this pattern.

The sequencing sample was made of cord blood. The rearrangement uses TRBV24-1 and TRBJ2-3; D is undetermined. The clonotype originates from a newborn girl in good health. The CDR3: CAADKGDTQYF. The CDR3 DNA sequence: TGTGCCGCGGATAAGGGAGATACGCAGTATTTT.